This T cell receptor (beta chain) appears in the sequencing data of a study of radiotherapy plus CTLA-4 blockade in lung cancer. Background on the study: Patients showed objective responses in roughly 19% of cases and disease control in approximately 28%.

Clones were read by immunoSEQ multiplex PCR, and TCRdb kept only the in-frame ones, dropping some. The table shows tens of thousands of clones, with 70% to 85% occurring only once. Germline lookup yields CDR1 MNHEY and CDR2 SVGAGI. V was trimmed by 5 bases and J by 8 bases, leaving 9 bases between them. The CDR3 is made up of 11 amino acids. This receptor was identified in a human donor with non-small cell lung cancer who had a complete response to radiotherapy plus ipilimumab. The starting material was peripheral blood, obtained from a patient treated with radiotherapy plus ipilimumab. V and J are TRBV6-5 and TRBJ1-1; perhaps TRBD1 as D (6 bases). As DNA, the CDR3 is TGTGCCAGCAGTCCCACAGGGGAAGCTTTCTTT. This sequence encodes CASSPTGEAFF.